A single sample is the source of the 27 T cell receptor beta chains below, sequenced in a study of regulatory T cells in long-lasting Graves disease. As for time point: persistent/refractory GD, antithyroid drugs over 5 years with positive TRAb. Isolated PBMC RNA provided the starting material for the TCR library. For TCR beta, libraries came from iRepertoire HTBI primers and Arm-PCR of CDR3 regions. One entry per CDR3 protein, called by TCRdb with MiXCR from the multiplex PCR reads. The sample consists of about 400,000 distinct CDR3 sequences, about 20% of them appearing once. The sample here was peripheral blood mononuclear cells (PBMCs), taken when the disease was refractory, from a patient treated with antithyroid drugs. The receptors originated from a female donor with Graves disease.

At least ten counts were recorded for this clonotype. The gene calls are TRBV28 and TRBJ2-7; D is ambiguous. The V end was cut by 6 bases, the J end by 2 bases, with 11 bases between. From germline, CDR1 is MDHEN and CDR2 SYDVKM. The CDR3 runs 13 residues. The CDR3 region is CASRRQFPYEQYF. The CDR3 nucleotides read TGTGCCAGCAGAAGACAATTTCCCTACGAGCAGTACTTC. Looking up the rest from reference TRBV28 and TRBJ2-7 gives the full variable domain: DVKVTQSSRYLVKRTGEKVFLECVQDMDHENMFWYRQDPGLGLRLIYFSYDVKMKEKGDIPEGYSVSREKKERFSLILESASTNQTSMYLCASRRQFPYEQYFGPGTRLTVT.

This clonotype was found many times. The rearrangement uses TRBV28 and TRBJ2-7; TRBD1 matches 8 bases. The V and J ends lost 8 bases and 5 bases, in that order; junction bases with no gene match: 11. The V gene's germline CDR1 is MDHEN and CDR2 SYDVKM. This CDR3 has 14 residues. CDR3 protein: CASGMGQARDEQYF. The CDR3, as DNA: TGTGCCAGCGGAATGGGACAGGCCCGGGACGAGCAGTACTTC.

This clonotype was seen many times. V is TRBV6-1 and J is TRBJ2-7, with D possibly being TRBD1 or TRBD2 (7 bases each). This CDR3 is 16 amino acids long. V lost 3 bases and J 4 bases, leaving 19 bases between the germline ends. Germline CDR1 reads MNHNS; CDR2 reads SASEGT. The DNA for the CDR3 is TGTGCCAGCAGTGAGGCGGACAGCAGGGGGGGATACGAGCAGTACTTC. Protein: CASSEADSRGGYEQYF.

V and J are TRBV7-8 and TRBJ2-7; TRBD2 aligns across 14 bases. In germline, CDR1 is SGHVS, CDR2 FQNEAQ. The J segment lost 8 bases and the V segment lost 5 bases, leaving 14 bases of the junction unmatched. The CDR3 consists of 17 residues. CDR3 bases: TGTGCCAGCAGCGGCCAGACTAGCGGGAGGGCCGCCCCCAAGCAGTACTTC. This encodes CASSGQTSGRAAPKQYF. Using reference TRBV7-8 and TRBJ2-7 for the parts outside the CDR3, the full variable domain is GAGVSQSPRYKVAKRGQDVALRCDPISGHVSLFWYQQALGQGPEFLTYFQNEAQLDKSGLPSDRFFAERPEGSVSTLKIQRTQQEDSAVYLCASSGQTSGRAAPKQYFGPGTRLTVT.

The CDR3 loop reads CASSYRGRVNTEAFF. DNA of the CDR3: TGTGCCAGCAGTTACCGGGGAAGGGTGAACACTGAAGCTTTCTTT. The rearrangement uses TRBV6-2 or TRBV6-3 and TRBJ1-1; D is ambiguous. Trimming took 2 bases from V and 0 from J, leaving 10 bases between them. Germline assignment: CDR1 MNHEY and CDR2 SVGEGT. This CDR3 contains 15 residues.

This clonotype was found many times. The chain couples TRBV27 to TRBJ2-7, with 8 bases fitting TRBD1. V lost 6 bases to trimming and J lost 4 bases; unmatched junction nucleotides: 8. The germline gives CDR1 MNHEY, CDR2 SMNVEV (reference sequence). The CDR3 is 14 amino acids. The CDR3 nucleotides read TGTGCCAGCAGAATGACAGGGGATAGGTACGAGCAGTACTTC. Translation: CASRMTGDRYEQYF.

The rearrangement uses TRBV20-1 and TRBJ2-5, with D perhaps matching TRBD2 (6 bases). Trimming cost V 7 bases and J 4 bases, with 16 bases left between them. This CDR3 comprises 13 residues. The germline V gene encodes CDR1 DFQATT and CDR2 SNEGSKA (reference sequence). The chain's CDR3 is CSGELAASETQYF. CDR3 nucleotides: TGCAGTGGTGAACTAGCAGCCTCAGAGACCCAGTACTTC.

This clonotype was counted at least ten times. J is TRBJ2-6 and V is TRBV20-1, with D maybe TRBD1 (5 bases). V gave up 7 bases and J gave up 0 bases, with 16 bases separating them. Per the germline V gene, CDR1 is DFQATT and CDR2 is SNEGSKA (reference sequence). The CDR3 sequence is 16 residues long. The CDR3: CSVRVGQTSGANVLTF. In nucleotides, the CDR3 is TGCAGTGTCAGGGTGGGGCAGACCTCTGGGGCCAACGTCCTGACTTTC.

This clonotype turned up a few times. CDR3: CASSTGQMNSYEQYF. CDR3 coding DNA: TGTGCCAGCAGCACGGGACAGATGAACTCCTACGAGCAGTACTTC. The genes are TRBV5-8 and TRBJ2-7, with 7 bases lining up with TRBD1. Germline V CDR1 and CDR2: SGHTS, YDEGEE. V lost 4 bases, J lost 0 bases, and 7 bases stayed unmatched. This CDR3 has 15 amino acids.

This clonotype was counted many times. This chain joins TRBV6-1 and TRBJ1-6; 10 positions match TRBD1. CDR3 length: 15 amino acids. V lost 4 bases, J lost 7 bases, and 4 bases stayed unmatched. CDR1 is MNHNS and CDR2 is SASEGT in the germline V gene. The CDR3 loop reads CASSGGQGWNSPLHF. CDR3 bases: TGTGCCAGCAGTGGGGGACAGGGGTGGAATTCACCCCTCCACTTT.

This rearrangement joins TRBV28 to TRBJ2-2, with 13 bases identical to TRBD2. This CDR3 has 19 amino acids. Germline V gene data show CDR1 as MDHEN and CDR2 as SYDVKM. V shed 11 bases and J 3 bases; nucleotides not matched to a gene: 18. The CDR3: CAPPVRLFGLAGDTGELFF. For the CDR3, the DNA is TGTGCCCCACCCGTTAGGCTTTTTGGACTAGCGGGAGACACCGGGGAGCTGTTTTTT.

This clonotype showed up just a few times. The chain recombines TRBV6-6 with TRBJ2-3; the D gene is possibly TRBD2 (6 bases). V lost 0 bases to trimming and J lost 2 bases, with 12 bases between them. This CDR3 is built from 16 residues. Germline V lookup: CDR1 MNHNY, CDR2 SVGAGI (reference sequence). The CDR3 DNA reads as TGTGCCAGCAGTTACTCGAGACCGGGGGACACAGATACGCAGTATTTT. Amino acids: CASSYSRPGDTDTQYF.

The J gene is TRBJ2-1, the V gene TRBV5-1; D assignment may be TRBD1 or TRBD2 (5 bases each). The CDR3 runs 15 residues. The germline CDR1 and CDR2 sequences are SGHRS and YFSETQ. Trimming cost V 7 bases and J 7 bases, with 21 bases left between them. The DNA of the CDR3 is TGCGCCAGCGGCCCGGGACCAATATTCGAGAATGAGCAGTTCTTC. It yields the protein CASGPGPIFENEQFF.

Points on this clonotype: This may be a read error: a much more frequent sequence differs by one nucleotide. This sequence joins TRBV12-3 or TRBV12-4 and TRBJ2-5; D possibly matches TRBD1 or TRBD2 (5 bases each). The CDR3 has 17 amino acids. V was cut by 3 bases and J by 1 base, with 18 bases left in between. For the CDR3, the DNA is TGTGCCAGCAGTTTTTCGGTGGGGTGGGGGTCCCAAGAGACCCAGTACTTC. Its protein product is CASSFSVGWGSQETQYF.

This clonotype was picked up many times. J is TRBJ1-1 and V is TRBV7-9; 9 positions agree with TRBD1. Trimming took 5 bases from V and 5 from J; bases not matched to a gene: 9. Germline V gene sequence: CDR1 SEHNR, CDR2 FQNEAQ (reference sequence). The CDR3 is made up of 15 amino acids. The CDR3 protein is CASSHRQGVGTEAFF. The CDR3 DNA is TGTGCCAGCAGCCACCGACAGGGGGTCGGAACTGAAGCTTTCTTT. The variable domain in full, with the rest retrieved from reference TRBV7-9 and TRBJ1-1, is DTGVSQNPRHKITKRGQNVTFRCDPISEHNRLYWYRQTLGQGPEFLTYFQNEAQLEKSRLLSDRFSAERPKGSFSTLEIQRTEQGDSAMYLCASSHRQGVGTEAFFGQGTRLTVV.

V and J are TRBV30 and TRBJ1-6; D may be TRBD1 (5 bases). CDR1 and CDR2 from the germline V gene are GTSNPN and SVGIG (reference sequence). The CDR3 has 13 residues. V shed 4 bases and J shed 6 bases, with 10 bases lying between them. This chain's CDR3 is CAWTSGFNSPLHF. The CDR3 DNA sequence: TGTGCCTGGACGTCAGGGTTTAATTCACCCCTCCACTTT.

The chain is built from TRBV7-9 and TRBJ1-3; D is possibly TRBD1 (5 bases). V was shortened by 5 bases and J by 4 bases, with 15 bases between the two germline ends. There are 15 residues in the CDR3. The germline gives CDR1 SEHNR, CDR2 FQNEAQ (reference sequence). This chain's CDR3 is CASSENRRFGNTIYF. In DNA, the CDR3 is TGTGCCAGCAGCGAGAACAGGAGATTCGGAAACACCATATATTTT.

The chain recombines TRBV9 with TRBJ1-4, with D unresolved. V lost 1 base and J lost 5, with 15 bases in between. Germline values: CDR1 SGDLS, CDR2 YYNGEE. The CDR3 is 16 amino acids. CDR3 sequence: CASSVSGADMNEKLFF. In nucleotides, the CDR3 is TGTGCCAGCAGCGTATCCGGAGCAGACATGAATGAAAAACTGTTTTTT. The whole variable domain, remainder taken from reference TRBV9 and TRBJ1-4, is DSGVTQTPKHLITATGQRVTLRCSPRSGDLSVYWYQQSLDQGLQFLIQYYNGEERAKGNILERFSAQQFPDLHSELNLSSLELGDSALYFCASSVSGADMNEKLFFGSGTQLSVL.

Only a few counts were recorded for this clonotype. V is TRBV27 and J is TRBJ1-1; D call uncertain. The CDR3 runs 16 residues. Germline values: CDR1 MNHEY, CDR2 SMNVEV (reference sequence). V was shortened by 1 base and J by 3 bases, with 15 bases between the two germline ends. This CDR3 reads CASSLLAASLDTEAFF. CDR3 nucleotides: TGTGCCAGCAGTTTATTGGCCGCTTCCCTTGACACTGAAGCTTTCTTT.

In this sample, this clonotype turned up many times. The chain uses TRBV30 and TRBJ1-6; 7 nucleotides align to TRBD1. J gave up 10 bases and V 0 bases, and 9 bases lay outside the gene matches. The length of the CDR3 is 15 residues. The germline gives CDR1 GTSNPN, CDR2 SVGIG (reference sequence). The CDR3, as DNA: TGTGCCTGGAGTGTACGGCAAGGGGGCGCCTCACCCCTCCACTTT. It specifies CAWSVRQGGASPLHF.

This chain uses TRBV7-2 with TRBJ2-5, with 9 bases lining up with TRBD1. The CDR3 runs to 15 residues. J lost 4 bases, V lost 3 bases, and 6 bases had no gene match. The germline gives CDR1 SGHTA, CDR2 FQGNSA. Written as DNA, the CDR3 is TGTGCCAGCAGCTTTCAGACAGGGGGTGGAGAGACCCAGTACTTC. Encoded protein: CASSFQTGGGETQYF.

A remark on this clonotype: A single base separates this from a much larger clone, so it may be a read error. The CDR3, as DNA: TGTGCCAACAGTTACGCCGGGACTAACTATGGCTACACCTTC. This sequence encodes CANSYAGTNYGYTF. The rearrangement joins TRBV6-5 to TRBJ1-2; D remains unclear. The CDR3 sequence is 14 residues long. CDR1 and CDR2 from the germline V gene are MNHEY and SVGAGI.

Ten or more counts support this clonotype. The gene calls are TRBV28 and TRBJ2-7, with D unclear. Germline-derived CDR1 and CDR2 are MDHEN and SYDVKM. V was clipped by 4 bases and J by 0 bases, with 10 bases between them. CDR3 length: 14 residues. The CDR3 reads CASSSPGPSYEQYF. The DNA of the CDR3 is TGTGCCAGCAGTTCCCCCGGTCCCTCCTACGAGCAGTACTTC.

The table lists this clonotype with a few counts. The gene calls are TRBV4-1 and TRBJ2-6, with D hard to call. V dropped 4 bases and J dropped 2 bases, with 12 bases sitting between them. The germline V gene encodes CDR1 MGHRA and CDR2 YSYEKL. This CDR3 comprises 16 residues. The CDR3 region is CASSPLLVAGANVLTF. The CDR3 DNA sequence: TGCGCCAGCAGCCCACTACTTGTCGCTGGGGCCAACGTCCTGACTTTC.

This sequence joins TRBV28 and TRBJ2-3, with a possible D match to TRBD2 (5 bases). The CDR3 contains 15 residues. Germline CDR1 and CDR2: MDHEN and SYDVKM. V was shortened by 6 bases and J by 2 bases, with 15 bases between the two germline ends. CDR3 sequence: CASRPAVRYTDTQYF. The DNA of the CDR3 is TGTGCCAGCAGACCAGCGGTGAGGTACACAGATACGCAGTATTTT.

This clonotype was detected ten times or more. The V call is TRBV6-1, the J call TRBJ1-2; no definite D call. V lost 7 bases and J 2 bases, leaving 11 bases between the germline ends. CDR1 is MNHNS and CDR2 is SASEGT in the germline V gene. This CDR3 contains 13 residues. The CDR3: CASTRSSNYGYTF. For the CDR3, the DNA is TGTGCCAGCACTCGCTCATCGAACTATGGCTACACCTTC.

The table lists this clonotype with many counts. The gene calls are TRBV28 and TRBJ2-7; D gene ambiguous. The CDR3 length is 17 residues. V gave up 6 bases and J gave up 3 bases, with 24 bases separating them. Looked up from germline, CDR1 is MDHEN and CDR2 is SYDVKM. CDR3 sequence: CASSPPLTMVPYYEQYF. The CDR3 DNA sequence: TGTGCCAGCAGCCCCCCCCTCACCATGGTCCCCTACTACGAGCAGTACTTC.